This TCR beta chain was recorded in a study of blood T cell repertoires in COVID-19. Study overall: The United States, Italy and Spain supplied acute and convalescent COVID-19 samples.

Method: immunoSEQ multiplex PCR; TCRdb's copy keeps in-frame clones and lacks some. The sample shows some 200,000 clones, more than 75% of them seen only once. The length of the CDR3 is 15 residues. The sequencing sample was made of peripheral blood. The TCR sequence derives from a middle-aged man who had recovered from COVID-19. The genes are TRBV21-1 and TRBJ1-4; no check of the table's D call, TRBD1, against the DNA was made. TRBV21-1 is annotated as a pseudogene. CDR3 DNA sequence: TGTGCCAGCAGCAAAGCTGGGCATCCTAATGAAAAACTGTTTTTT. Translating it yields CASSKAGHPNEKLFF.